This entry lists 24 T cell receptor beta chains sequenced from one sample in a study of metastatic and nonmetastatic thyroid tumors. MiXCR was used by TCRdb to re-call the PCR reads. The sample consists of 30,000 to 50,000 clones, 18% of them appearing once. Not a single patient had been given any form of treatment at any point before undergoing thyroid surgery. Sequencing was done on a sample of tumor tissue. Receptors originate from a female donor with papillary thyroid cancer or a benign thyroid nodule (not recorded which). Some clones in this sample may be carry-over from other donors' samples.

This clone was picked up many times. This rearrangement joins TRBV9 to TRBJ2-2; 8 nucleotides match TRBD1. Trimming at V came to 3 bases and at J to 2 bases, leaving 9 bases not matched to a gene. This CDR3 has 17 residues. Germline CDR1 is SGDLS and CDR2 is YYNGEE. The CDR3 loop reads CASSENPGQANTGELFF. The CDR3 coding sequence is TGTGCCAGCAGCGAAAATCCGGGACAGGCCAACACCGGGGAGCTGTTTTTT.

This clone was seen at least ten times. V is TRBV6-1 and J is TRBJ2-6; TRBD1 matches 7 bases. V trimming: 4 bases; J trimming: 0 bases; junction bases outside the gene matches: 3. This CDR3 contains 16 residues. Germline V lookup: CDR1 MNHNS, CDR2 SASEGT. The CDR3 region has the DNA TGTGCCAGCAGTGCGAACAGGGGCTCTGGGGCCAACGTCCTGACTTTC. Translating it yields CASSANRGSGANVLTF.

This clone came up many times. This chain joins TRBV7-8 and TRBJ2-3; 8 bases align to TRBD1. Germline V lookup: CDR1 SGHVS, CDR2 FQNEAQ. CDR3 length: 16 residues. Trimming took 5 bases from V and 2 from J; bases not matched to a gene: 9. Here the CDR3 reads CASSTQGADNTDTQYF. The CDR3 DNA is TGTGCCAGCAGCACGCAGGGGGCCGACAACACAGATACGCAGTATTTT.

By share, this clone ranks as medium-sized. The genes are TRBV24-1 and TRBJ2-7; D gene ambiguous. Germline CDR1 and CDR2: KGHDR and SFDVKD. The CDR3 runs 12 residues. V dropped 9 bases and J dropped 3 bases, with 11 bases sitting between them. The CDR3 here is CATRHQSYEQYF. The CDR3 DNA reads as TGTGCCACCCGACACCAGAGCTACGAGCAGTACTTC.

With regard to this clone: A read error may account for a junction end that differs from germline. The rearrangement links TRBV7-9 to TRBJ1-2, with 8 bases fitting TRBD1. Germline V gene sequence: CDR1 SEHNR, CDR2 FQNEAQ (reference sequence). This CDR3 has 13 amino acids. CDR3 DNA sequence: TGTGCCAGCCGGACAGGGTGGGACTATGTCTACACTTTC. Translated: CASRTGWDYVYTF.

This clone was recorded at least ten times. The chain combines TRBV15 with TRBJ1-5, with a tentative D call TRBD1 (6 bases). In germline, CDR1 is LNHNV, CDR2 YYDKDF (reference sequence). V was trimmed by 4 bases and J by 3 bases, leaving 19 bases between them. The CDR3 is made up of 17 amino acids. The CDR3 loop reads CATSTRTALLANQPQHF. CDR3 DNA: TGTGCCACCAGCACCAGGACAGCTCTTCTCGCCAATCAGCCCCAGCATTTT.

This clone was found many times. V usage is TRBV19 and J usage is TRBJ2-2; no clear D gene. Deletions cut 5 bases from V and 1 base from J, with 5 bases between. CDR1 and CDR2 from the germline V gene are LNHDA and SQIVND (reference sequence). This CDR3 contains 13 residues. CDR3 bases: TGTGCCAGTAGTTGGGAGAACACCGGGGAGCTGTTTTTT. It codes for CASSWENTGELFF.

Comment on this clone: The final CDR3 position lacks the conserved phenylalanine or tryptophan, pointing to a likely read error. The chain couples TRBV6-2 or TRBV6-3 to TRBJ1-1; D is unresolved. V lost 10 bases to trimming and J lost 7 bases, with 19 bases between them. The CDR3 has 13 amino acids. Germline V gene lookup returns CDR1 MNHEY and CDR2 SVGEGT. In DNA form, the CDR3 reads TGTGCCATCCTGTCGGCGCGTAAAAATGAAGCTTTCTCT. Its translation is CAILSARKNEAFS.

This clone was detected only a few times. V usage is TRBV15 and J usage is TRBJ2-7, with 8 bases aligning to TRBD1. This CDR3 is 15 amino acids long. The germline CDR1 and CDR2 sequences are LNHNV and YYDKDF (reference sequence). J lost 7 bases, V lost 5 bases, and 13 bases had no gene match. The CDR3 nucleotides are TGTGCCACCAGCGGTCTCGGGACAGGAGGTGGGGAGCAGTACTTC. Translated: CATSGLGTGGGEQYF.

There are many counts of this clone. The sample contains more than one DNA sequence encoding this CDR3. The V gene is TRBV5-1, the J gene TRBJ2-5; perhaps TRBD1 as D (5 bases). The CDR3 has 13 amino acids. V gave up 2 bases and J gave up 0 bases, with 5 bases separating them. The germline CDR1 and CDR2 sequences are SGHRS and YFSETQ. As DNA, the CDR3 is TGCGCCAGCAGCTTACAGGACCAAGAGACCCAGTACTTC. Translating it yields CASSLQDQETQYF.

This chain links TRBV7-2 with TRBJ2-7; D gene ambiguous. Germline CDR1 and CDR2: SGHTA and FQGNSA. Trimming shortened V by 7 bases and J by 10 bases, and 23 bases separated the two germline ends. The CDR3 is made up of 14 amino acids. As DNA, the CDR3 is TGTGCCAGCATCCTACGGGCCGGTCCGGGCGACCAGTACTTC. Amino acid sequence: CASILRAGPGDQYF.

At least ten counts were recorded for this clone. This chain joins TRBV20-1 and TRBJ2-5; 7 bases align to TRBD2. Germline assignment: CDR1 DFQATT and CDR2 SNEGSKA (reference sequence). V shed 2 bases and J 5 bases; nucleotides not matched to a gene: 11. The CDR3 has 15 amino acids. The CDR3 sequence is CSARRPGGSGETQYF. In DNA form, the CDR3 reads TGCAGTGCTAGAAGGCCCGGGGGGTCGGGGGAGACCCAGTACTTC.

The CDR3 loop reads CASSFRALGASYTF. CDR3 sequence (DNA): TGTGCCAGCAGTTTCCGGGCTCTCGGGGCATCCTACACCTTC. V is TRBV28 and J is TRBJ1-2; D is perhaps TRBD1 (5 bases). Germline-derived CDR1 and CDR2 are MDHEN and SYDVKM. V lost 3 bases and J 10 bases, leaving 18 bases between the germline ends. The CDR3 loop spans 14 amino acids.

There are a few counts of this clone. This may stem from a read error, because a much larger clone lies one nucleotide away. The chain recombines TRBV25-1 with TRBJ2-5; weak D call: TRBD1 (5 bases). The CDR3 spans 15 residues. CDR1 and CDR2 (germline): MGHDK, SYGVNS. Deletions cut 5 bases from V and 1 base from J, with 14 bases between. This CDR3 reads CASSCTRVVQETQYF. CDR3 sequence (DNA): TGTGCCAGCAGTTGTACCAGGGTGGTCCAAGAGACCCAGTACTTC.

There are many counts of this clone. The gene calls are TRBV25-1 and TRBJ2-3; the D gene is possibly TRBD1 (6 bases). V lost 2 bases, J lost 2 bases, and 8 bases lay in between. Germline loops: CDR1 MGHDK, CDR2 SYGVNS. CDR3 length: 14 residues. CDR3 sequence reads: CASSEGQYTDTQYF. CDR3 DNA sequence: TGTGCCAGCAGTGAAGGACAGTACACAGATACGCAGTATTTT.

This clone showed up just a few times. This chain links TRBV6-5 with TRBJ1-2; D is perhaps TRBD1 (5 bases). Looked up from germline, CDR1 is MNHEY and CDR2 is SVGAGI. The CDR3 runs 14 residues. With 0 bases removed from V and 3 bases from J, the gap between germline ends came to 8 bases. The CDR3 spells CASSYSLGDYGYTF. The CDR3 coding sequence is TGTGCCAGCAGTTACTCGTTAGGGGACTATGGCTACACCTTC.

This clone was recorded at least ten times. The chain couples TRBV4-1 to TRBJ2-2; no clear D gene. V shed 5 bases and J shed 6 bases, with 13 bases lying between them. This CDR3 region has 14 residues. Germline V lookup: CDR1 MGHRA, CDR2 YSYEKL. CDR3 amino acids: CASSRLTESGELFF. The CDR3 DNA sequence: TGCGCCAGCAGCAGGTTGACGGAGTCCGGGGAGCTGTTTTTT.

This clone was recorded many times. This chain connects TRBV6-1 to TRBJ2-1, with TRBD2 as a possible D gene (6 bases). This CDR3 is built from 16 residues. Germline lookup yields CDR1 MNHNS and CDR2 SASEGT. Deletions cut 3 bases from V and 9 bases from J, with 21 bases between. CDR3: CASSDPGGARLVEQFF. The CDR3 DNA reads TGTGCCAGCAGTGATCCCGGAGGGGCGCGACTCGTTGAGCAGTTCTTC.

This clone was seen at least ten times. The chain combines TRBV5-6 with TRBJ2-7; the match to TRBD1 covers 12 bases. With V trimmed by 5 bases and J by 5 bases, 5 bases remained unmatched. This CDR3 is 14 amino acids long. Germline lookup yields CDR1 SGHDT and CDR2 YYEEEE. CDR3 in amino acids: CASRGQGAGHEQYF. The CDR3 DNA sequence: TGTGCCAGCAGGGGACAGGGGGCAGGACACGAGCAGTACTTC.

This clone was observed at least ten times. The chain couples TRBV2 to TRBJ2-7; 9 bases line up with TRBD1. This CDR3 has 14 amino acids. V was clipped by 8 bases and J by 4 bases; unmatched bases: 9. Germline CDR1 SNHLY, CDR2 FYNNEI. CDR3 nucleotide sequence: TGTGCCAGCTGGGGGACAGGGTGGGGTTACGAGCAGTACTTC. Protein: CASWGTGWGYEQYF.

The sample holds many counts of this clone. In DNA, the CDR3 is TGTGCCAGTAGTTTTCGGACTAGCTCCGGAGCGAGGACCGGGGAGCTGTTTTTT. It is translated as CASSFRTSSGARTGELFF. This chain links TRBV19 with TRBJ2-2; TRBD2 aligns across 8 bases. Germline-derived CDR1 and CDR2 are LNHDA and SQIVND (reference sequence). This CDR3 contains 18 residues. Trimming cost V 5 bases and J 5 bases; bases outside gene matches: 16. Combining the CDR3 with reference TRBV19 and TRBJ2-2 gives the whole variable domain DGGITQSPKYLFRKEGQNVTLSCEQNLNHDAMYWYRQDPGQGLRLIYYSQIVNDFQKGDIAEGYSVSREKKESFPLTVTSAQKNPTAFYLCASSFRTSSGARTGELFFGEGSRLTVL.

This clone is medium-sized. The chain uses TRBV6-2 or TRBV6-3 and TRBJ2-7, with TRBD2 matching 11 bases. This CDR3 comprises 13 residues. Unmatched junction bases numbered 4, after V lost 6 bases and J lost 6 bases. The germline V gene has CDR1 MNHEY and CDR2 SVGEGT. This chain's CDR3 is CASSFGLAGEQYF. DNA of the CDR3: TGTGCCAGCAGCTTCGGACTAGCGGGCGAGCAGTACTTC.

In its sample, this clone was seen many times. The gene calls are TRBV20-1 and TRBJ1-1; no reliable D call. Germline CDR1 and CDR2: DFQATT and SNEGSKA (reference sequence). This CDR3 has 15 amino acids. Trimming removed 3 bases from V and 0 bases from J, with 14 bases in between. The CDR3 region has the DNA TGCAGTGCTAGGGAGGGAGCCACTTTGAACACTGAAGCTTTCTTT. Amino acid sequence: CSAREGATLNTEAFF.

This clone was recorded many times. The chain uses TRBV19 and TRBJ1-1; 7 bases agree with TRBD1. V dropped 5 bases and J dropped 6; count of bases not matched to a gene: 18. The CDR3 runs to 17 residues. CDR1 is LNHDA and CDR2 is SQIVND in the germline V gene (reference sequence). The CDR3, as DNA: TGTGCCAGTAGTCTTTTGGGGACAGCCCCGGGGTTGGCTGAAGCTTTCTTT. The encoded protein is CASSLLGTAPGLAEAFF.